These T cell receptor beta chains were read from a single sample in a study of T cells in Graves' hyperthyroidism and ophthalmopathy. TCRdb processed the multiplex PCR reads anew with MiXCR; each CDR3 protein has one entry. The table has approximately 150,000 distinct CDR3 sequences, approximately 9% seen once. Material: blood. The receptors were sampled from a woman under 30 with Graves' hyperthyroidism that later progressed to Graves' ophthalmopathy. Both conserved end residues are part of each CDR3. Size is stated for part of the rows, as once, few or many counts, or as a class when the clone is expanded.

size	J	V	CDR3
NA	TRBJ2-3	TRBV25-1	CASSEVGLNTQYF
many	TRBJ2-7	TRBV2	CASSSGLLPYEQYF
many	TRBJ2-5	TRBV10-3	CAIRDRGPNETQYF
few	TRBJ2-3	TRBV24-1	CATSEGLAGFGDTQYF
many	TRBJ2-5	TRBV12-3/TRBV12-4	CASSPSEGIVRETQYF
many	TRBJ2-3	TRBV3-1	CASSQEGGPSTDTQYF
many	TRBJ1-5	TRBV11-1	CASSYPGTPNQPQHF
NA	TRBJ1-6	TRBV6-1	CASSGGYSPLHF
many	TRBJ2-7	TRBV28	CASTVGQGYYEQYF
many	TRBJ2-5	TRBV7-8	CASSPKMSAQETQYF